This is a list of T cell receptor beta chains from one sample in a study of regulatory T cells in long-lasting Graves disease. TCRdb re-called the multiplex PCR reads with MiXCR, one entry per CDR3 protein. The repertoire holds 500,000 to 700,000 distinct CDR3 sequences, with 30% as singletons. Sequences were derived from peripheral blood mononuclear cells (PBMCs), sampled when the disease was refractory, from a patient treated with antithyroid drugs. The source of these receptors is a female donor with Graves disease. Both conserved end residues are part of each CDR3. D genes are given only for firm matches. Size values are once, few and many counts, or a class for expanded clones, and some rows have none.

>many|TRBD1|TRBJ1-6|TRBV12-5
CASGLVLDRVSPLHF
TGTGCTAGTGGTTTGGTGCTGGACAGGGTTTCACCCCTCCACTTT
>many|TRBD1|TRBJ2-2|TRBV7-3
CASHRTGGVTGELFF
TGTGCCAGCCACCGGACAGGGGGTGTCACCGGGGAGCTGTTTTTT
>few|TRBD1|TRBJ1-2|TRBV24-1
CATSDPWRTGGYGYTF
TGTGCCACCAGTGACCCCTGGAGGACAGGGGGCTATGGCTACACCTTC
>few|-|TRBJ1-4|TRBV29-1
CSVEEEIGNEKLFF
TGCAGCGTTGAAGAGGAAATAGGGAATGAAAAACTGTTTTTT
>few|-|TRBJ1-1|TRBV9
CASSVGVALGNTEAFF
TGTGCCAGCAGCGTAGGAGTGGCCCTAGGAAACACTGAAGCTTTCTTT
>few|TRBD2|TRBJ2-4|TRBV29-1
CSVVGTGGDIQYF
TGCAGCGTTGTGGGGACGGGAGGGGACATTCAGTACTTC
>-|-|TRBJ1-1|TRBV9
CASSVASGTEAFF
TGTGCCAGCAGCGTAGCTTCCGGGACTGAAGCTTTCTTT
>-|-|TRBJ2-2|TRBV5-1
CASSRNGGSANTGELFF
TGCGCCAGCAGCCGTAATGGGGGGTCCGCGAACACCGGGGAGCTGTTTTTT
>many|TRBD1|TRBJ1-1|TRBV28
CASSFRQGNTEAFF
TGTGCCAGCAGCTTCCGACAGGGGAACACTGAAGCTTTCTTT
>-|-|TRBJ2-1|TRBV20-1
CSASSSGLSLFNEQFF
TGCAGTGCTAGTTCCTCGGGACTCTCACTGTTCAATGAGCAGTTCTTC
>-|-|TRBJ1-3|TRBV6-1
CASRRGGFSGNTIYF
TGTGCCAGCAGAAGGGGGGGTTTCTCTGGAAACACCATATATTTT
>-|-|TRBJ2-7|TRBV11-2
CASSYGTAPYEQYF
TGTGCCAGCAGCTACGGGACGGCCCCCTACGAGCAGTACTTC
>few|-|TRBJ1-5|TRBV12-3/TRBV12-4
CASSLLLGQPQHF
TGTGCCAGCAGTTTATTGTTGGGTCAGCCCCAGCATTTT
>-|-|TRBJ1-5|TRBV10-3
CATTDRPEGKQPQHF
TGTGCCACCACCGACAGGCCCGAGGGGAAACAGCCCCAGCATTTT
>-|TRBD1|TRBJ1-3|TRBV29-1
CSVRQGHVGNTIYF
TGCAGCGTAAGACAGGGCCACGTTGGAAACACCATATATTTT
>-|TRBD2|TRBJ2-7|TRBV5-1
CASSLGAWTSGRYEQYF
TGCGCCAGCAGCTTAGGGGCATGGACTAGTGGGAGGTACGAGCAGTACTTC
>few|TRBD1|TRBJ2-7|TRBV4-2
CASSFDRESYEQYF
TGTGCCAGCAGCTTCGACAGGGAGTCCTACGAGCAGTACTTC
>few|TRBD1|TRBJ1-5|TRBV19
CASSKHSGQGGSNQPQHF
TGTGCCAGTAGTAAACACTCGGGACAGGGGGGAAGCAATCAGCCCCAGCATTTT
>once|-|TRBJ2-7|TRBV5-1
CASRTEAGTYEQYF
TGCGCCAGCAGGACGGAGGCCGGTACCTACGAGCAGTACTTC
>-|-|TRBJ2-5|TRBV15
CATSSSLALQETQYF
TGTGCCACCAGCTCGTCCCTAGCGCTACAAGAGACCCAGTACTTC
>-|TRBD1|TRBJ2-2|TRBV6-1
CASRPTGGRFGELFF
TGTGCCAGCAGACCGACAGGGGGCAGGTTCGGGGAGCTGTTTTTT
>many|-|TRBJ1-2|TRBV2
CASSEENRAVNYGYTF
TGTGCCAGCAGTGAAGAAAACAGGGCTGTTAACTATGGCTACACCTTC
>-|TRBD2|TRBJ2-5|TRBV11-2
CASSLGTSESRETQYF
TGTGCCAGCAGCTTAGGCACTAGCGAGAGCCGAGAGACCCAGTACTTC
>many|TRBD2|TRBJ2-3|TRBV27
CASRLGLAEFTDTQYF
TGTGCCAGCAGACTAGGACTAGCGGAGTTCACAGATACGCAGTATTTT
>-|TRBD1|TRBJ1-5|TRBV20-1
CSAPGTGEVQPQHF
TGCAGTGCACCCGGGACAGGGGAAGTTCAGCCCCAGCATTTT
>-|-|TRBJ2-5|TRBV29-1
CSVEWGQETQYF
TGCAGCGTTGAATGGGGGCAAGAGACCCAGTACTTC
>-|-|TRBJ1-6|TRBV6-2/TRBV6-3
CASSYSGPQSSYNSPLHF
TGTGCCAGCAGTTACTCGGGACCGCAGAGCTCCTATAATTCACCCCTCCACTTT
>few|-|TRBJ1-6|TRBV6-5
CASSYSGQGSNSPLHF
TGTGCCAGCAGTTACTCGGGTCAGGGGTCGAATTCACCCCTCCACTTT
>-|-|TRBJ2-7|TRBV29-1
CSVEDRPDYGEAGYEQYF
TGCAGCGTTGAAGATAGGCCTGACTACGGCGAGGCAGGATACGAGCAGTACTTC
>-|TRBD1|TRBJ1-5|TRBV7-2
CASSLALGGGNQPQHF
TGTGCCAGCAGCTTAGCGCTAGGGGGCGGCAATCAGCCCCAGCATTTT
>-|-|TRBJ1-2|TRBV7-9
CASSSGRGDLNRYGYTF
TGTGCCAGCAGCTCGGGACGGGGGGACCTAAATCGCTATGGCTACACCTTC
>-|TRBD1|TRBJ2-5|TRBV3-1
CASSPRTGGIEETQYF
TGTGCCAGCAGCCCACGGACAGGGGGCATCGAAGAGACCCAGTACTTC
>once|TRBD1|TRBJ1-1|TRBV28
CASSLWYDRGLSSNTEAFF
TGTGCCAGCAGTTTATGGTACGACAGGGGGCTGAGTTCGAACACTGAAGCTTTCTTT
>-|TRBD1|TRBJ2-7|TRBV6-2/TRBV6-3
CASSYGCLGTGPSYEQYF
TGTGCCAGCAGTTACGGATGTTTGGGGACAGGGCCCTCCTACGAGCAGTACTTC
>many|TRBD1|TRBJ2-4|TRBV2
CASTRDRDQHF
TGTGCCAGCACCCGGGACAGAGACCAGCACTTC
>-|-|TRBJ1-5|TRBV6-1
CASSETALQPQHF
TGTGCCAGCAGTGAAACTGCGTTACAGCCCCAGCATTTT
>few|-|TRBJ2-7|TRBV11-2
CASSLGTPSDSYEQYF
TGTGCCAGCAGCTTGGGAACCCCTAGCGATTCCTACGAGCAGTACTTC
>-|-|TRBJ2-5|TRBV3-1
CASGRKETQYF
TGTGCCAGCGGAAGGAAAGAGACCCAGTACTTC